The present T cell receptor (beta chain) was sequenced within a study of cytotoxic CD8 clonotypes in ibrutinib-treated CLL. Overall study: Within the patient group, roughly 11 were relapsed/refractory and approximately 14 treatment-naive, and roughly 18 were IGHV unmutated. Findings of the study overall: Public clonotypes (which were uncommon) either contracted or remained stable on treatment. Baseline levels were approached again at progression, after clonality had risen at ibrutinib response.

Method: immunoSEQ multiplex PCR; TCRdb's copy keeps in-frame clones and lacks some. Seen here are roughly 220,000 clones, 65% to 80% observed once, and the top ten hold roughly 6.4%. This clone was counted a few times. Its antigen is as yet unknown. V was pared by 5 bases and J by 0 bases, with 6 bases of the junction left unmatched. The CDR3 is made up of 15 amino acids. The germline V gene has CDR1 SEHNR and CDR2 FQNEAQ (reference sequence). This receptor was obtained from a human donor with chronic lymphocytic leukemia. This specimen was PBMCs, taken after 12 months of ibrutinib treatment. This chain links TRBV7-9 with TRBJ1-1, with 7 bases lining up with TRBD1. CDR3 protein: CASSLGQPLNTEAFF. CDR3 bases: TGTGCCAGCAGCCTGGGACAGCCTCTGAACACTGAAGCTTTCTTT.